The 12 T cell receptor beta chains below all came from one sample that was sequenced in a study of lymphopenia after photon versus proton radiotherapy. Clones were sequenced by immunoSEQ multiplex PCR, and TCRdb holds only the in-frame ones, with some missing. Of more than 15,000 clones in the sample, 75% to 95% were seen once. The source material was peripheral blood, sampled from a patient treated with photon-based radiotherapy. The receptor source for this set is a man aged 55 to 70 with pancreatic cancer.

The chain uses TRBV19 and TRBJ2-7; D could derive from TRBD1 or TRBD2 (6 bases each). Per the germline V gene, CDR1 is LNHDA and CDR2 is SQIVND (reference sequence). V lost 3 bases and J lost 10, with 13 bases in between. This CDR3 has 12 residues. CDR3 nucleotides: TGTGCCAGTAGTATGCGGGACACCCGACAGTACTTC. Amino acids: CASSMRDTRQYF.

V gene TRBV4-1 combines with J gene TRBJ2-4, with no clear D. Germline V lookup: CDR1 MGHRA, CDR2 YSYEKL. V lost 0 bases and J lost 5, with 5 bases in between. The CDR3 totals 13 residues. The CDR3 nucleotides are TGCGCCAGCAGCCAAGATTGGCAAAACATTCAGTACTTC. Its protein is CASSQDWQNIQYF.

The rearrangement links TRBV10-3 to TRBJ2-1, with 13 bases identical to TRBD2. The germline gives CDR1 ENHRY, CDR2 SYGVKD. This CDR3 is 16 amino acids long. J lost 10 bases, V lost 6 bases, and 12 bases had no gene match. CDR3 loop: CAISTSGGAGTREQFF. CDR3 nucleotide sequence: TGTGCCATCAGCACTAGCGGGGGGGCCGGGACCCGGGAGCAGTTCTTC.

The rearrangement joins TRBV5-1 to TRBJ1-3; 9 bases are a match to TRBD1. CDR3 length equals 14 residues. V trimming: 1 base; J trimming: 8 bases; junction bases outside the gene matches: 4. In germline, CDR1 is SGHRS, CDR2 YFSETQ. CDR3 protein: CASSLTGGEDTIYF. The CDR3, as DNA: TGCGCCAGCAGCTTGACAGGGGGCGAAGACACCATATATTTT.

V gene TRBV19 combines with J gene TRBJ1-5; D not resolved. CDR3 length: 16 residues. Trimming removed 6 bases from V and 1 base from J, with 16 bases in between. The germline V gene encodes CDR1 LNHDA and CDR2 SQIVND (reference sequence). The CDR3 coding sequence is TGTGCCAGTAGCCTGATGGGTACAAGAAGCAATCAGCCCCAGCATTTT. It codes for CASSLMGTRSNQPQHF.

The chain recombines TRBV11-2 with TRBJ2-1; 10 bases fit TRBD2. Germline values: CDR1 SGHAT, CDR2 FQNNGV. The CDR3 sequence is 15 residues long. J lost 9 bases, V lost 4 bases, and 9 bases had no gene match. In nucleotides, the CDR3 is TGTGCCAGCAGCTATGCTAGCGGGGGTAAGATTGAGCAGTTCTTC. Its protein is CASSYASGGKIEQFF.

The chain employs TRBV9 and TRBJ1-3; tentatively, D is TRBD1 (5 bases). Germline V lookup: CDR1 SGDLS, CDR2 YYNGEE. Trimming shortened V by 2 bases and J by 6 bases, and 12 bases separated the two germline ends. The CDR3 contains 14 residues. CDR3 nucleotide sequence: TGTGCCAGCAGCGTGGGGGGGACTGAAAACACCATATATTTT. Residues: CASSVGGTENTIYF.

The rearrangement links TRBV19 to TRBJ1-2; D not certain. V dropped 1 base and J dropped 8 bases, with 11 bases sitting between them. This CDR3 region has 13 residues. Per germline, CDR1 LNHDA and CDR2 SQIVND (reference sequence). The CDR3 loop reads CASSIGRSRGYTF. The CDR3 DNA sequence: TGTGCCAGTAGTATAGGCAGATCACGGGGCTACACCTTC.

The rearrangement uses TRBV4-3 and TRBJ1-1; D not certain. In germline, CDR1 is LGHNA, CDR2 YSLEER. The CDR3 has 15 amino acids. Between the trimmed V and J ends, which lost 0 bases and 3 bases, there was a span of 11 bases. The CDR3 spells CASSQDGHQYTEAFF. In DNA form, the CDR3 reads TGCGCCAGCAGCCAAGATGGCCACCAGTACACTGAAGCTTTCTTT.

This rearrangement joins TRBV7-3 to TRBJ1-1, with 7 positions matching TRBD1. Germline lookup yields CDR1 SGHTA and CDR2 FQGTGA. The V and J ends lost 6 bases and 1 base, in that order; junction bases with no gene match: 8. This CDR3 is built from 15 residues. The CDR3 bases are TGTGCCAGCAGATCCAGACAGGGAAGGAACACTGAAGCTTTCTTT. Translated: CASRSRQGRNTEAFF.

The V gene is TRBV6-5, the J gene TRBJ2-7; 8 bases are a match to TRBD2. This CDR3 is built from 12 residues. CDR1 is MNHEY and CDR2 is SVGAGI in the germline V gene. V was pared by 6 bases and J by 9 bases, with 7 bases of the junction left unmatched. This chain's CDR3 is CASRMIAGRQYF. CDR3 coding DNA: TGTGCCAGCAGAATGATAGCGGGGCGGCAGTACTTC.

The J gene is TRBJ1-3, the V gene TRBV5-4; no clear D. CDR1 is SGHNT and CDR2 is YYREEE in the germline V gene (reference sequence). The CDR3 consists of 17 residues. V dropped 1 base and J dropped 4 bases, with 18 bases sitting between them. CDR3 DNA sequence: TGTGCCAGCAGCTTGAGGTCAGGCTCTTTGAAGGGAAACACCATATATTTT. It encodes CASSLRSGSLKGNTIYF.